These T cell receptor beta chains were read from a single sample in a study of blood T cell repertoires in COVID-19. Using immunoSEQ multiplex PCR, the repertoire was profiled, and TCRdb retains in-frame clones only, with some absent. The sample lists some 170,000 clones, 60% to 85% seen once, with around 3% in the top ten. Sample: peripheral blood. Receptors originate from a man in his 70s with acute or convalescent COVID-19. CDR3s include the opening cysteine and the closing phenylalanine or tryptophan. D genes are given only for firm matches. Clone sizes are given selectively: once, few, many, or a class where the clone is expanded.

clone_size: -; v_call: TRBV20-1; d_call: -; j_call: TRBJ1-1; cdr3_aa: CSASPGIHTEAFF; cdr3_nt: TGCAGTGCTAGTCCCGGGATCCACACTGAAGCTTTCTTT
clone_size: -; v_call: TRBV7-9; d_call: TRBD1; j_call: TRBJ1-3; cdr3_aa: CASSFDRGDTIYF; cdr3_nt: TGTGCCAGCAGCTTCGACAGGGGGGACACCATATATTTT
clone_size: -; v_call: TRBV11-2; d_call: TRBD2; j_call: TRBJ2-3; cdr3_aa: CASSRTGLAGPTDTQYF; cdr3_nt: TGTGCCAGCAGCCGAACGGGACTAGCGGGTCCCACAGATACGCAGTATTTT
clone_size: -; v_call: TRBV6-5; d_call: TRBD1; j_call: TRBJ2-3; cdr3_aa: CASSYGDSSSTDTQYF; cdr3_nt: TGTGCCAGCAGTTACGGGGACAGCTCTAGCACAGATACGCAGTATTTT
clone_size: -; v_call: TRBV6-5; d_call: -; j_call: TRBJ1-6; cdr3_aa: CASSYSGYSPLHF; cdr3_nt: TGTGCCAGCAGTTACTCCGGGTACTCACCCCTCCACTTT
clone_size: -; v_call: TRBV5-1; d_call: -; j_call: TRBJ1-5; cdr3_aa: CASSLGTGGSNQPQHF; cdr3_nt: TGCGCCAGCAGCTTGGGAACGGGTGGGAGCAATCAGCCCCAGCATTTT
clone_size: -; v_call: TRBV2; d_call: TRBD2; j_call: TRBJ2-5; cdr3_aa: CASSVGTTQETQYF; cdr3_nt: TGTGCCAGCAGTGTCGGGACTACACAAGAGACCCAGTACTTC
clone_size: -; v_call: TRBV11-2; d_call: TRBD2; j_call: TRBJ2-1; cdr3_aa: CASSFGEKRERSYNEQFF; cdr3_nt: TGTGCCAGCAGCTTTGGGGAAAAGCGGGAAAGGTCCTACAATGAGCAGTTCTTC
clone_size: -; v_call: TRBV27; d_call: -; j_call: TRBJ2-7; cdr3_aa: CASSLSTVRDEQYF; cdr3_nt: TGTGCCAGCAGTTTATCGACGGTCCGGGACGAGCAGTACTTC
clone_size: -; v_call: TRBV3-1/TRBV3-2; d_call: TRBD2; j_call: TRBJ2-3; cdr3_aa: CASSSGTSGTDTQYF; cdr3_nt: TGTGCCAGCAGCTCCGGGACTAGCGGGACAGATACGCAGTATTTT
clone_size: many; v_call: TRBV5-4; d_call: -; j_call: TRBJ1-1; cdr3_aa: CASSLDVAGQSTEAFF; cdr3_nt: TGTGCCAGCAGCTTGGATGTGGCAGGGCAAAGCACTGAAGCTTTCTTT